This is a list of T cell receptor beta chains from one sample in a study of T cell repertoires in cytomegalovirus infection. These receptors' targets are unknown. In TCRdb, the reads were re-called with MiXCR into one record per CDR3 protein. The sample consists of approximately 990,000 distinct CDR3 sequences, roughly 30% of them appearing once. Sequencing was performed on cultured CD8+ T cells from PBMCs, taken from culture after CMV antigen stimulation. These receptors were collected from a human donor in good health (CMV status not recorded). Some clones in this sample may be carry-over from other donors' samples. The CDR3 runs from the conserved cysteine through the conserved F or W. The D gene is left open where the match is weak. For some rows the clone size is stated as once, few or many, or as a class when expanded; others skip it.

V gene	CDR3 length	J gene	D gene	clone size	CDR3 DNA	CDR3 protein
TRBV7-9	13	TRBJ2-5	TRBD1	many	TGTGCCAGCAGCCGACAGGGCCAAGAGACCCAGTACTTC	CASSRQGQETQYF
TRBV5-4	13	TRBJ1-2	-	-	TGTGCCAGCATCGATACAGCTAGCTATGGCTACACCTTC	CASIDTASYGYTF
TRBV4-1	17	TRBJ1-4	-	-	TGCGCCAGCAGCCCCGGGGTGGACGGAGCAACTAATGAAAAACTGTTTTTT	CASSPGVDGATNEKLFF
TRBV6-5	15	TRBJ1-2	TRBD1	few	TGTGCCAGCAGTTCCTCGGACAGGGGGGGAGGTGGCTACACCTTC	CASSSSDRGGGGYTF
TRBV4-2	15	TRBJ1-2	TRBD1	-	TGTGCCAGCAGCCGCATAACGGGACAGGGGGAAGGCTACACCTTC	CASSRITGQGEGYTF
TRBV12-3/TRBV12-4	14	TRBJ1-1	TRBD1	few	TGTGCCAGCAGTTTAGGGGACAGGGCCTTTGAAGCTTTCTTT	CASSLGDRAFEAFF
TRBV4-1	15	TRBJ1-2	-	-	TGCGCCAGCAGCCAAGGGACAAGTTCCTACTATGGCTGCACCTTC	CASSQGTSSYYGCTF
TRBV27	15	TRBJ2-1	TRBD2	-	TGTGCCAGCAGTTTGGCGGGGGAAACCTACAATGAGCAGTTCTTC	CASSLAGETYNEQFF
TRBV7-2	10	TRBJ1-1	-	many	TGTGCCAGCAGCTTCGGGGCGGCTTTCTTT	CASSFGAAFF
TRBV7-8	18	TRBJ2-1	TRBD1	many	TGTGCCAGCAGCTTCCCGACAGGGGGCAGGTCCTCCTACAATGAGCAGTTCTTC	CASSFPTGGRSSYNEQFF
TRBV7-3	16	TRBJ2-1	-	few	TGTGCCAGCAGCCTCGGGGCAGGACGATCCTACAATGAGCAGTTCTTC	CASSLGAGRSYNEQFF
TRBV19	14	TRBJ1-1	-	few	TGTGCCAGTAGTATGGGTCATCGGGTCACTGAAGCTTTCTTT	CASSMGHRVTEAFF
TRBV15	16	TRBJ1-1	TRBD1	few	TGTGCCACCAGCACCCGGGACAGGGGTTTTGACACTGAAGCTTTCTTT	CATSTRDRGFDTEAFF
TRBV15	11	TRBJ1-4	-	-	TGTGCCACGGGTTCTAATGAAAAACTGTTTTTT	CATGSNEKLFF
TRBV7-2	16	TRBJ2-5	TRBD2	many	TGTGCCAGCAGCTTATACGGGGGGGGTCTTCAAGAGACCCAGTACTTC	CASSLYGGGLQETQYF
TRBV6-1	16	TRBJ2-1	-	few	TGTGCCAGCAGTTTGTCGTGGGGAAGGACCTACAATGAGCAGTTCTTC	CASSLSWGRTYNEQFF
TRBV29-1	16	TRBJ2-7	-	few	TGCAGCGTTGTTTCGGAATCTTACGGAGATTCCTACGAGCAGTACTTC	CSVVSESYGDSYEQYF
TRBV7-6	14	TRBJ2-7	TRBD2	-	TGTGCCAGCAGCTCTTCCGGACTAGCCTACGAGCAGTACTTC	CASSSSGLAYEQYF
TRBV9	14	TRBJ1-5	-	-	TGTGCCAGCAGCGAGGGGAAGGGTAATCAGCCCCAGCATTTT	CASSEGKGNQPQHF
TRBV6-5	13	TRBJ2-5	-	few	TGTGCCAGCAGTTACGGGGTCCAAGAGACCCAGTACTTC	CASSYGVQETQYF
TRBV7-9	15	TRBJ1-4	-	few	TGTGCCAGCAGCCCCCCCGGGACGGCGAATGAAAAACTGTTTTTT	CASSPPGTANEKLFF
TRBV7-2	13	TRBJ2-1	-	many	TGTGCCAGCAGCCTAGAGGCTAGCGATGAGCAGTTCTTC	CASSLEASDEQFF
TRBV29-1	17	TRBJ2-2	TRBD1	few	TGCAGCGTTGAAGTACAGGGGGCCCGGTGGAGCACCGGGGAGCTGTTTTTT	CSVEVQGARWSTGELFF
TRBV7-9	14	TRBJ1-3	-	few	TGTGCCAGCTACTCCCAGACCTCTGGAAACACCATATATTTT	CASYSQTSGNTIYF
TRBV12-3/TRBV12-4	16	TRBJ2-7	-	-	TGTGCCAGCAGTTTATGGGCGCGGCAGCCTTCAGAAGAGCAGTACTTC	CASSLWARQPSEEQYF
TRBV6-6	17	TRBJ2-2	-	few	TGTGCCAGCAGTTACCCCAAAGGGACCGACAACACCGGGGAGCTGTTTTTT	CASSYPKGTDNTGELFF
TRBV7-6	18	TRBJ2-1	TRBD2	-	TGTGTCAGCAGCTTAGCGCAGACTAGCGGGGCTATTTACAATGAGCAGTTCTTC	CVSSLAQTSGAIYNEQFF
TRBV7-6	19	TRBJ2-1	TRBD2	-	TGTGCCAGCAGCTTAGAATGGGGACTAGCGGGGCGCTCCTACAATGAGCAGTTCTTC	CASSLEWGLAGRSYNEQFF
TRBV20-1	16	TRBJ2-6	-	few	TGCAGTGCTAGAGTCGGCTTCTCCTCTGGGGCCAACGTCCTGACTTTC	CSARVGFSSGANVLTF
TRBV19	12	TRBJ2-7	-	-	TGTGCCAGTTTGGGGGTTCCCTACGAGCAGTACTTC	CASLGVPYEQYF
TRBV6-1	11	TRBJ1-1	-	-	TGTGCCAGCAGTGAGGGACGTGAAGCTTTCTTT	CASSEGREAFF
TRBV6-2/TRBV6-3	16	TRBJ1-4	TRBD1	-	TGTGCCAGCACTTACGAACCGGGACAGCGTAATGAAAAACTGTTTTTT	CASTYEPGQRNEKLFF
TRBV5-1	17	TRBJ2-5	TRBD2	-	TGCGCCAGCAGCTCGACGGGACTAGCGGGGGGGCCGGAGACCCAGTACTTC	CASSSTGLAGGPETQYF
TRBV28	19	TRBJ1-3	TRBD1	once	TGTGCCAGCAGTTCAGCCCGGGACAGGGTCCATTTCTCTGGAAACACCATATATTTT	CASSSARDRVHFSGNTIYF
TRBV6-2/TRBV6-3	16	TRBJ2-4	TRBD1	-	TGTGCCAGCAGTTACTCGGGGACAGGGAACAAAAACATTCAGTACTTC	CASSYSGTGNKNIQYF
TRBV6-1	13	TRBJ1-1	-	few	TGTGCCAGCACCGGACACCAGAACACTGAAGCTTTCTTT	CASTGHQNTEAFF